A selection of T cell receptor beta chains follows, all from one sample in a study of shared T cell receptors in the human thymus. Here immunoSEQ multiplex PCR was the method, and the copy in TCRdb shows in-frame clones only, minus some. The sample contains hundreds of thousands of clones, 80% to 90% of which appear only once. These data also featured in a second study, about human thymus T cells.

Sequenced: thymocytes. The receptor source for this set is a girl in the first two years of life with a congenital heart defect. Each CDR3 is given with its conserved first and last residue.

J gene: TRBJ2-1; V gene: TRBV2; CDR3 protein: CASSQGIEAEQFF
J gene: TRBJ1-2; V gene: TRBV6-5; CDR3 protein: CASSPTGDGYTF
J gene: TRBJ1-6; V gene: TRBV9; CDR3 protein: CASSASRWTGPGYSPLHF
J gene: TRBJ2-3; V gene: TRBV5-6; CDR3 protein: CASSRSRGGGTDTQYF
J gene: TRBJ2-7; V gene: TRBV4-3; CDR3 protein: CASSQDTEGRDSYEQYF
J gene: TRBJ2-1; V gene: TRBV25-1; CDR3 protein: CASSELATVFGQFF
J gene: TRBJ1-3; V gene: TRBV5-1; CDR3 protein: CASSFESGGSGNTIYF
J gene: TRBJ2-5; V gene: TRBV27; CDR3 protein: CASSSVRRQETQYF
J gene: TRBJ1-5; V gene: TRBV27; CDR3 protein: CATLPSGRQGSQPQHF
J gene: TRBJ1-2; V gene: TRBV4-1; CDR3 protein: CASSHGQSYGYTF
J gene: TRBJ2-3; V gene: TRBV7-3; CDR3 protein: CASSLTRRDTQYF
J gene: TRBJ1-2; V gene: TRBV9; CDR3 protein: CASSGLQGRGANYGYTF
J gene: TRBJ2-7; V gene: TRBV28; CDR3 protein: CASSEIGRDRGSLEQYF
J gene: TRBJ1-2; V gene: TRBV30; CDR3 protein: CAWGGNGQLYGYTF
J gene: TRBJ1-6; V gene: TRBV6-6; CDR3 protein: CASSYRNRSGVSPLHF
J gene: TRBJ1-5; V gene: TRBV4-1; CDR3 protein: CASSQDHRTGVSGNQPQHF
J gene: TRBJ1-5; V gene: TRBV18; CDR3 protein: CASSYRGLANQPQHF
J gene: TRBJ1-2; V gene: TRBV7-2; CDR3 protein: CASSWGQKYGYTF
J gene: TRBJ1-5; V gene: TRBV5-4; CDR3 protein: CASSSPPQVPNQPQHF
J gene: TRBJ1-1; V gene: TRBV18; CDR3 protein: CASSPRDRVWGWTEAFF
J gene: TRBJ1-4; V gene: TRBV6-6; CDR3 protein: CASLGAANEKLFF
J gene: TRBJ1-2; V gene: TRBV5-4; CDR3 protein: CASSSSEGYTF
J gene: TRBJ2-1; V gene: TRBV9; CDR3 protein: CASSPRSYGGGDFYGSYNEQFF
J gene: TRBJ1-2; V gene: TRBV2; CDR3 protein: CASTLVGDRGVCGYTF
J gene: TRBJ2-2; V gene: TRBV4-1; CDR3 protein: CASSQENKQGHTGELFF
J gene: TRBJ1-5; V gene: TRBV10-2; CDR3 protein: CASSESLGGPQHF
J gene: TRBJ1-5; V gene: TRBV4-1; CDR3 protein: CASSQDQGSFYQPQHF
J gene: TRBJ1-4; V gene: TRBV27; CDR3 protein: CASSQSEQGARGTNEKLFF
J gene: TRBJ2-7; V gene: TRBV28; CDR3 protein: CASSLLQGREIYEQYF
J gene: TRBJ2-7; V gene: TRBV11-2; CDR3 protein: CASSLPITVFPYEQYF
J gene: TRBJ1-2; V gene: TRBV5-1; CDR3 protein: CASSFSPGYGYTF
J gene: TRBJ1-3; V gene: TRBV27; CDR3 protein: CASSSSLQISGNTIYF
J gene: TRBJ2-2; V gene: TRBV9; CDR3 protein: CASSAQNRPSPPLNTGELFF
J gene: TRBJ2-3; V gene: TRBV5-1; CDR3 protein: CASSWSGQGTDTQYF
J gene: TRBJ2-1; V gene: TRBV7-9; CDR3 protein: CASSSHDSHYSYNEQFF
J gene: TRBJ1-3; V gene: TRBV7-9; CDR3 protein: CASSPSGKGNTIYF
J gene: TRBJ2-4; V gene: TRBV19; CDR3 protein: CASEERWDSTLAKNIQYF
J gene: TRBJ1-2; V gene: TRBV7-2; CDR3 protein: CASSFSPPTRLWYDGYTF
J gene: TRBJ2-2; V gene: TRBV5-4; CDR3 protein: CASSSRTGGVLAYTGELFF
J gene: TRBJ2-7; V gene: TRBV10-3; CDR3 protein: CAISASNRDRAEKHVYEQYF
J gene: TRBJ2-2; V gene: TRBV4-3; CDR3 protein: CASVGLTGELFF
J gene: TRBJ1-1; V gene: TRBV6-5; CDR3 protein: CACKGAGDGNTEAFF
J gene: TRBJ2-4; V gene: TRBV6-5; CDR3 protein: CASSYSRAGKNIQYF
J gene: TRBJ1-1; V gene: TRBV6-6; CDR3 protein: CASSYSSDRVHGEAFF
J gene: TRBJ1-2; V gene: TRBV7-9; CDR3 protein: CASSSTANYGYTF
J gene: TRBJ2-3; V gene: TRBV10-3; CDR3 protein: CATKGFTRGTDTQYF
J gene: TRBJ1-2; V gene: TRBV30; CDR3 protein: CAWSERRPRPGGYTF
J gene: TRBJ2-7; V gene: TRBV25-1; CDR3 protein: CASSVQLGRYEQYF
J gene: TRBJ2-3; V gene: TRBV30; CDR3 protein: CAWKPGEVGFTQYF
J gene: TRBJ2-5; V gene: TRBV5-4; CDR3 protein: CASSLSLPGQGKYQETQYF
J gene: TRBJ1-3; V gene: TRBV9; CDR3 protein: CASSARPCRLDSGNTIYF
J gene: TRBJ2-1; V gene: TRBV4-3; CDR3 protein: CASSQDLVLRRGGNEQFF
J gene: TRBJ1-6; V gene: TRBV18; CDR3 protein: CASSPAGRGNSPLHF
J gene: TRBJ2-2; V gene: TRBV5-1; CDR3 protein: CASSLGQGVGTGELFF
J gene: TRBJ1-5; V gene: TRBV15; CDR3 protein: CATSGLRDRGWYGNQPQHF